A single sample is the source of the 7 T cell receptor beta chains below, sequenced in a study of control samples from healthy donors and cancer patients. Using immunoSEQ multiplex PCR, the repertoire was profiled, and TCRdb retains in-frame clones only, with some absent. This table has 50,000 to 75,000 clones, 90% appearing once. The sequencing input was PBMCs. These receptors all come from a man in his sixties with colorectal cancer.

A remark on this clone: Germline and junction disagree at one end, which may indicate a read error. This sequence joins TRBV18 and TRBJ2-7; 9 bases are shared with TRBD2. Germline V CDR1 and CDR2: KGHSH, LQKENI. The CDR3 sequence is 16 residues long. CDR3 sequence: CVSSPRRGGAVYEQYF. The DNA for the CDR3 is TGTGTCAGCTCACCACGGCGCGGGGGGGCTGTCTACGAGCAGTACTTC.

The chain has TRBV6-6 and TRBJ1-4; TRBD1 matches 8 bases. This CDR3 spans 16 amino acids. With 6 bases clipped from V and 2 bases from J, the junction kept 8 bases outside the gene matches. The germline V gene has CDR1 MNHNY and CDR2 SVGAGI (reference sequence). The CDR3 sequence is CASRRRTGRTNEKLFF. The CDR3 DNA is TGTGCCAGCAGGAGGAGGACAGGGAGGACTAATGAAAAACTGTTTTTT.

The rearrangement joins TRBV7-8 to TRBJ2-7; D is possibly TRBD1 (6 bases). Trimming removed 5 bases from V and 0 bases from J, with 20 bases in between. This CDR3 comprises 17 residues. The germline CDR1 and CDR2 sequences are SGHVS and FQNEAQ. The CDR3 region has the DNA TGTGCCAGCAGCCCCCGAAGGACAGACACAAGCTCCTACGAGCAGTACTTC. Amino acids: CASSPRRTDTSSYEQYF.

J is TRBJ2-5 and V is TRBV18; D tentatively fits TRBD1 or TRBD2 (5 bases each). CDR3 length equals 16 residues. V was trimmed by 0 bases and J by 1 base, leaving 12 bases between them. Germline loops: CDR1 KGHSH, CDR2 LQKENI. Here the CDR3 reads CASSPPRDGLQETQYF. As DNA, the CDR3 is TGTGCCAGCTCACCACCCCGGGACGGGCTCCAAGAGACCCAGTACTTC.

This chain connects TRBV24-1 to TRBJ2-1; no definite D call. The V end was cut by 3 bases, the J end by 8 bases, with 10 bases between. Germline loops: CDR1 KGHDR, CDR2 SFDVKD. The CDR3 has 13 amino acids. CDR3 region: CATSDGGFDEQFF. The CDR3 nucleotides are TGTGCCACCAGTGATGGTGGGTTCGATGAGCAGTTCTTC.

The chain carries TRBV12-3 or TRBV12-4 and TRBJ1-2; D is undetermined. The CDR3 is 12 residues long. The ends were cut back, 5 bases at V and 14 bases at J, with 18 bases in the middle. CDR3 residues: CASSPTGNARTF. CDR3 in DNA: TGTGCCAGCAGTCCGACGGGAAATGCAAGGACCTTC.

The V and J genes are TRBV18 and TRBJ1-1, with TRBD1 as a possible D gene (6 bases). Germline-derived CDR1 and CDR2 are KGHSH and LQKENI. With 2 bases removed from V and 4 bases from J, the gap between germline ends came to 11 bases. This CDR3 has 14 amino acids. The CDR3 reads CASSPRQGSTEAFF. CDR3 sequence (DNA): TGTGCCAGCTCACCAAGGCAGGGGAGCACTGAAGCTTTCTTT.